This TCR beta chain emerged from a study of blood T cell repertoires in COVID-19. CDR3 length equals 12 residues. The V gene lost 3 bases and the J gene lost 5 bases, with 5 bases spanning the gap. Germline lookup yields CDR1 MDHEN and CDR2 SYDVKM. Profiled with immunoSEQ multiplex PCR; TCRdb holds only in-frame clones, not every one. The sample has 250,000 to 300,000 clones; roughly 81% are singletons. The sequence came from a woman between 50 and 59 years old who had been exposed to COVID-19. Source material: PBMCs or T cells enriched from blood (not recorded which). The rearrangement links TRBV28 to TRBJ2-1; D is unclear. The CDR3 loop reads CASSLRDNEQFF. The CDR3 DNA sequence: TGTGCCAGCAGTTTGAGAGACAATGAGCAGTTCTTC.